This passage covers 21 T cell receptor beta chains from one sample sequenced in a study of control samples from healthy donors and cancer patients (dated by TCRdb to about 2020). The library was generated by the immunoSEQ multiplex PCR assay. TCRdb limited this immuneACCESS table to in-frame rearrangements with V and J called. A share of clones is missing; checked studies link under half to unresolved V genes, and the rest is unexplained. Within this sample are roughly 200,000 clones, with roughly 94% of them counted one time only. The top ten clones comprise roughly 1.6% of the sample. Sequencing input: blood. The receptors come from a man in his forties or fifties in good health.

The table lists this clone with a count of one. J is TRBJ1-6 and V is TRBV5-1; no reliable D call. V shed 10 bases and J shed 0 bases, with 20 bases lying between them. CDR3 size: 17 residues. Per the germline V gene, CDR1 is SGHRS and CDR2 is YFSETQ. CDR3 sequence: CASRVSTGSSYNSPLHF. The CDR3 nucleotides read TGCGCCTCCAGAGTTTCGACCGGGAGCTCCTATAATTCACCCCTCCACTTT.

V and J are TRBV10-3 and TRBJ1-5; D not resolved. Germline V gene lookup returns CDR1 ENHRY and CDR2 SYGVKD. Trimming removed 4 bases at V and 0 bases at J, with 1 base between. The CDR3 is made up of 12 amino acids. The CDR3 DNA sequence: TGTGCCATCAGTGGTAGCAATCAGCCCCAGCATTTT. This sequence encodes CAISGSNQPQHF.

V gene TRBV5-1 combines with J gene TRBJ1-1, with D hard to call. V shed 4 bases and J shed 0 bases, with 13 bases lying between them. Germline lookup yields CDR1 SGHRS and CDR2 YFSETQ. The length of the CDR3 is 15 residues. CDR3 in amino acids: CASSPERPLNTEAFF. Here the CDR3 DNA reads TGCGCCAGCAGCCCGGAAAGGCCGTTGAACACTGAAGCTTTCTTT.

The rearrangement links TRBV11-2 to TRBJ2-7, with 14 bases identical to TRBD2. This CDR3 contains 15 residues. V trimming: 5 bases; J trimming: 7 bases; junction bases outside the gene matches: 7. The V gene's germline CDR1 is SGHAT and CDR2 FQNNGV. CDR3 sequence: CASSPGLAGGREQYV. The CDR3 DNA is TGTGCCAGCAGCCCTGGACTAGCGGGGGGAAGGGAGCAGTACGTC.

This chain joins TRBV13 and TRBJ2-2; 9 bases fit TRBD1. The germline gives CDR1 PRHDT, CDR2 FYEKMQ (reference sequence). The CDR3 is 17 amino acids. V was clipped by 7 bases and J by 3 bases; unmatched bases: 12. The DNA for the CDR3 is TGTGCCAGCATCCTAGCCGGGACAGGGTCGTACACCGGGGAGCTGTTTTTT. Translated, it gives CASILAGTGSYTGELFF.

The V and J genes are TRBV7-2 and TRBJ2-3; no clear D. The CDR3 contains 14 residues. The germline gives CDR1 SGHTA, CDR2 FQGNSA. V was trimmed by 1 base and J by 7 bases, leaving 12 bases between them. CDR3 sequence: CASSLVGVRNTQYF. Written as DNA, the CDR3 is TGTGCCAGCAGCTTAGTTGGGGTTCGAAATACGCAGTATTTT.

The gene calls are TRBV5-6 and TRBJ1-5, with TRBD1 matching 7 bases. The junction had 4 bases not matched to a gene; V was cut back by 1 base and J by 0 bases. CDR3 length: 16 residues. The germline V gene encodes CDR1 SGHDT and CDR2 YYEEEE. The CDR3 DNA reads as TGTGCCAGCAGCTTGAGAGGGGGCTTTAGCAATCAGCCCCAGCATTTT. Encoded protein: CASSLRGGFSNQPQHF.

This chain links TRBV19 with TRBJ2-5; 8 bases fit TRBD1. From germline, CDR1 is LNHDA and CDR2 SQIVND (reference sequence). CDR3 size: 14 residues. After removal of 0 bases from V and 5 bases from J, the junction contained 2 bases not matched to a gene. CDR3 sequence reads: CASSIEWTGETQYF. The CDR3 nucleotides read TGTGCCAGTAGTATAGAATGGACAGGGGAGACCCAGTACTTC.

The chain is built from TRBV27 and TRBJ2-3; D remains unclear. This CDR3 is 14 amino acids long. Trimming removed 2 bases at V and 5 bases at J, with 11 bases between. Germline V gives CDR1 MNHEY, CDR2 SMNVEV (reference sequence). The CDR3 reads CASSLKQFLDTQYF. DNA of the CDR3: TGTGCCAGCAGTTTAAAACAGTTCTTAGATACGCAGTATTTT.

The gene calls are TRBV9 and TRBJ2-3; 11 bases match TRBD2. The germline V gene encodes CDR1 SGDLS and CDR2 YYNGEE. Trimming cost V 5 bases and J 6 bases; bases outside gene matches: 5. The CDR3 contains 14 residues. DNA for the CDR3: TGTGCCAGCAGGGGACTAGCGGCATACGATACGCAGTATTTT. It translates to CASRGLAAYDTQYF.

This chain uses TRBV6-4 with TRBJ2-2, with D hard to call. Trimming cost V 0 bases and J 4 bases, with 3 bases left between them. The CDR3 covers 13 residues. Germline V gene sequence: CDR1 MRHNA, CDR2 SNTAGT. The CDR3 nucleotides read TGTGCCAGCAGTGACTCTCGCACCGGGGAGCTGTTTTTT. It codes for CASSDSRTGELFF.

The chain recombines TRBV2 with TRBJ2-7; D tentatively fits TRBD1 or TRBD2 (5 bases each). The CDR3 spans 15 residues. Trimming took off 0 bases at V and 0 bases at J, with 9 bases between the two ends. The germline V gene has CDR1 SNHLY and CDR2 FYNNEI. The CDR3 sequence is CASSEALGRSYEQYV. CDR3 bases: TGTGCCAGCAGTGAAGCGTTGGGACGCTCCTACGAGCAGTACGTC.

The chain employs TRBV27 and TRBJ2-1, with 8 bases lining up with TRBD1. The CDR3 sequence is 15 residues long. Trimming at V came to 7 bases and at J to 3 bases, leaving 8 bases not matched to a gene. Germline values: CDR1 MNHEY, CDR2 SMNVEV (reference sequence). The CDR3 protein is CASTGGQAFYNEQFF. For the CDR3, the DNA is TGTGCCAGCACCGGGGGACAGGCGTTCTACAATGAGCAGTTCTTC.

The rearrangement joins TRBV24-1 to TRBJ1-2; TRBD1 aligns across 11 bases. This CDR3 comprises 15 residues. The V gene's germline CDR1 is KGHDR and CDR2 SFDVKD. Germline trimming cut 4 bases from V and 3 bases from J; bases unmatched to any gene: 3. CDR3 coding DNA: TGTGCCACCAGTGAAAGGACAGGGGGCGACTATGGCTACACCTTC. Protein: CATSERTGGDYGYTF.

This chain links TRBV15 with TRBJ2-1; TRBD1 matches 7 bases. In germline, CDR1 is LNHNV, CDR2 YYDKDF (reference sequence). The CDR3 consists of 15 residues. V was clipped by 8 bases and J by 6 bases; unmatched bases: 13. The CDR3 bases are TGTGCCACCGGATACCCCCAAGACAGGGCCAATGAGCAGTTCTTC. This sequence encodes CATGYPQDRANEQFF. The complete variable domain, with remaining parts taken from reference TRBV15 and TRBJ2-1, reads DAMVIQNPRYQVTQFGKPVTLSCSQTLNHNVMYWYQQKSSQAPKLLFHYYDKDFNNEADTPDNFQSRRPNTSFCFLDIRSPGLGDTAMYLCATGYPQDRANEQFFGPGTRLTVL.

CDR3 residues: CASSYGTDNEQFF. The CDR3 region has the DNA TGTGCCAGCAGCTACGGGACAGACAATGAGCAGTTCTTC. The rearrangement links TRBV7-3 to TRBJ2-1; 7 positions match TRBD1. Germline lookup yields CDR1 SGHTA and CDR2 FQGTGA. The CDR3 consists of 13 residues. The V gene end was trimmed by 4 bases and the J gene end by 5 bases; junction bases not matched to a gene: 2.

The chain couples TRBV5-6 to TRBJ1-2; 7 bases align to TRBD1. CDR1 and CDR2 (germline): SGHDT, YYEEEE. V lost 3 bases to trimming and J lost 6 bases; unmatched junction nucleotides: 5. This CDR3 has 13 amino acids. The CDR3: CASSSRQGDGYTF. CDR3 DNA sequence: TGTGCCAGCAGCTCCAGACAGGGCGATGGCTACACCTTC. Full variable domain (remainder filled in from reference TRBV5-6 and TRBJ1-2): DAGVTQSPTHLIKTRGQQVTLRCSPKSGHDTVSWYQQALGQGPQFIFQYYEEEERQRGNFPDRFSGHQFPNYSSELNVNALLLGDSALYLCASSSRQGDGYTFGSGTRLTVV.

The chain carries TRBV6-5 and TRBJ1-2; no clear D gene. The CDR3 runs to 14 residues. Germline V CDR1 and CDR2: MNHEY, SVGAGI. V lost 8 bases, J lost 5 bases, and 18 bases lay in between. CDR3 sequence reads: CASCPRNGDYGYTF. CDR3 sequence (DNA): TGTGCCAGCTGTCCACGAAACGGCGATTATGGCTACACCTTC.

V usage is TRBV19 and J usage is TRBJ1-5; D gene ambiguous. CDR3 length: 13 amino acids. Trimming stripped 5 bases from V and 5 bases from J, with 10 bases between. Per germline, CDR1 LNHDA and CDR2 SQIVND (reference sequence). The CDR3 sequence is CASSRGTDQPQHF. The CDR3, as DNA: TGTGCCAGTAGTCGGGGTACGGATCAGCCCCAGCATTTT.

The V call is TRBV23-1, the J call TRBJ1-3, with D tentatively TRBD1 (6 bases). TRBV23-1 qualifies as an ORF whose function is uncertain. Trimming left V 8 bases short and J 0 bases short, with 20 bases between. CDR3 size: 17 residues. The chain's CDR3 is CASPNPDRVLSGNTIYF. CDR3 in DNA: TGCGCCAGCCCCAACCCGGACAGAGTCCTCTCTGGAAACACCATATATTTT.

The rearrangement uses TRBV9 and TRBJ2-3; 10 bases are shared with TRBD2. The V and J ends lost 1 base and 3 bases, in that order; junction bases with no gene match: 11. Germline-derived CDR1 and CDR2 are SGDLS and YYNGEE. The CDR3 runs to 18 residues. This chain's CDR3 is CASSVPQRGGQVTDTQYF. The DNA for the CDR3 is TGTGCCAGCAGCGTACCTCAGCGGGGGGGCCAGGTAACAGATACGCAGTATTTT. The full variable domain, with the rest looked up from reference TRBV9 and TRBJ2-3, is DSGVTQTPKHLITATGQRVTLRCSPRSGDLSVYWYQQSLDQGLQFLIQYYNGEERAKGNILERFSAQQFPDLHSELNLSSLELGDSALYFCASSVPQRGGQVTDTQYFGPGTRLTVL.